This passage covers 18 T cell receptor beta chains from one sample sequenced in a study of T-cell reconstitution after alpha-beta-depleted transplantation in children (TCRdb year 2016). Explained via the paper, the treatment or condition label denotes: allogeneic hematopoietic cell transplantation with graft depleted of TCRalphabeta T cells and CD19 B cells. The method behind the library was PCR. TCRdb names Illumina HiSeq 2500 as the instrument used. Molecular barcoding was employed in the preparation of TCR libraries, with unique molecular identifiers being used to normalize TCRbeta repertoire quantification. TCRdb ran its own pipeline on the public reads, namely fastp trimming at Q25 and MiXCR clone calling, and kept in-frame beta chains. Here each entry gathers all rows of one CDR3 protein and keeps the most common genes and DNA. In this sample the table shows approximately 980,000 distinct CDR3 sequences, roughly 31% of which occur a single time. About 28% of the sample comes from the top ten.

The sequencing here drew on PBMCs, mostly from graft donor cells, taken 360 days after TCRalphabeta/CD19-depleted stem cell transplant. These receptors originate from a boy in the first two years of life who had a stem cell transplant for SCID, so the T cells may come from the graft donor.

The sample holds a few counts of this clonotype. The V gene is TRBV5-1, the J gene TRBJ2-7, with 8 bases that match TRBD1. Germline CDR1 and CDR2: SGHRS and YFSETQ. CDR3 size: 16 residues. Losses at the gene ends were 4 bases for V and 2 bases for J; bases not matched to a gene: 11. This chain's CDR3 is CASSLEGRGPAYEQYF. As DNA, the CDR3 is TGCGCCAGCAGCCTGGAAGGCAGGGGGCCGGCCTACGAGCAGTACTTC. The full variable domain, in which reference TRBV5-1 and TRBJ2-7 provide the parts outside the CDR3, is KAGVTQTPRYLIKTRGQQVTLSCSPISGHRSVSWYQQTPGQGLQFLFEYFSETQRNKGNFPGRFSGRQFSNSRSEMNVSTLELGDSALYLCASSLEGRGPAYEQYFGPGTRLTVT.

V is TRBV29-1 and J is TRBJ2-7; 7 bases are shared with TRBD2. The trim removed 5 bases at V and 0 bases at J, leaving 7 bases unmatched. The length of the CDR3 is 14 residues. Germline assignment: CDR1 SQVTM and CDR2 ANQGSEA. The CDR3 DNA reads as TGCAGCGTTCAAGGGAGGGTCAGCTCCTACGAGCAGTACTTC. Translation gives CSVQGRVSSYEQYF.

The gene calls are TRBV11-1 and TRBJ2-2, with 10 bases lining up with TRBD2. Trimming at V came to 4 bases and at J to 4 bases, leaving 15 bases not matched to a gene. This CDR3 is built from 19 residues. Germline V gene sequence: CDR1 SGHAT, CDR2 FQDESV (reference sequence). The CDR3 sequence: CASSSKAAIAGGGTGELFF. Written as DNA, the CDR3 is TGTGCCAGCAGCTCCAAAGCGGCTATAGCGGGGGGCGGCACCGGGGAGCTGTTTTTT.

The chain couples TRBV28 to TRBJ2-7; the D is unclear. V gave up 8 bases and J gave up 1 base, with 18 bases separating them. The V gene's germline CDR1 is MDHEN and CDR2 SYDVKM. The CDR3 runs 15 residues. The CDR3 DNA is TGTGCCAGCGGCGAATGGACCATGGAATCCTACGAGCAGTACTTC. Its translation: CASGEWTMESYEQYF.

This clonotype was counted only a few times. The chain's CDR3 is CATSSRPPFRDGTYEQYF. The DNA of the CDR3 is TGTGCCACCAGCTCAAGACCTCCCTTCCGGGACGGGACCTACGAGCAGTACTTC. The V call is TRBV15, the J call TRBJ2-7; D tentatively reads TRBD1 or TRBD2 (5 bases each). The CDR3 sequence is 18 residues long. Trimming removed 5 bases at V and 2 bases at J, with 25 bases between. Germline CDR1 and CDR2: LNHNV and YYDKDF (reference sequence).

The chain couples TRBV19 to TRBJ1-5; TRBD1 matches at 7 bases. With 7 bases clipped from V and 5 bases from J, the junction kept 8 bases outside the gene matches. The CDR3 runs to 14 residues. Germline lookup yields CDR1 LNHDA and CDR2 SQIVND (reference sequence). The DNA of the CDR3 is TGTGCCAGTACCCTCAGGGGGGAATATCAGCCCCAGCATTTT. Translated: CASTLRGEYQPQHF.

About this clonotype itself: The conserved final phenylalanine or tryptophan is absent from the CDR3, which likely points to a read error. The DNA is left out, because the CDR3 cannot be placed on it with certainty; the CDR3 is given as TCRdb lists it. The gene calls are TRBV29-1 and TRBJ1-1; TRBD1 is the table's D call, not checked against the DNA. The CDR3 has 8 amino acids, counting both end residues. The germline CDR1 and CDR2 sequences are SQVTM and ANQGSEA. The CDR3 loop reads CSVPSDGD.

This clonotype was observed at least ten times. This rearrangement joins TRBV20-1 to TRBJ1-1, with no clear D. This CDR3 comprises 10 residues. V lost 6 bases and J lost 8, with 10 bases in between. Germline values: CDR1 DFQATT, CDR2 SNEGSKA (reference sequence). CDR3 bases: TGCAGTGCGTGGGCCTACGAAGCTTTCTTT. Translated: CSAWAYEAFF.

This clonotype was counted only a few times. The rearrangement links TRBV6-4 to TRBJ1-1; D possibly corresponds to TRBD1 (5 bases). The ends were cut back, 0 bases at V and 4 bases at J, with 9 bases in the middle. Germline CDR1 and CDR2: MRHNA and SNTAGT. The CDR3 length is 14 residues. CDR3 amino acids: CASSDSERGTEAFF. The CDR3 nucleotides read TGTGCCAGCAGTGACTCGGAGAGGGGCACTGAAGCTTTCTTT.

V gene TRBV27 combines with J gene TRBJ2-2; 10 bases align to TRBD2. The CDR3 covers 14 residues. Germline values: CDR1 MNHEY, CDR2 SMNVEV (reference sequence). V shed 7 bases and J 3 bases; nucleotides not matched to a gene: 2. This chain's CDR3 is CASTSGGYTGELFF. Here the CDR3 DNA reads TGTGCCAGCACTAGCGGGGGATACACCGGGGAGCTGTTTTTT.

This clonotype was found many times. Here the CDR3 reads CASSTRSGKGWYQETQYF. The CDR3 DNA is TGTGCCAGCAGTACCCGTTCGGGGAAGGGGTGGTACCAAGAGACCCAGTACTTC. The V call is TRBV25-1, the J call TRBJ2-5; either TRBD1 or TRBD2 may fit D (5 bases each). Trimming removed 5 bases from V and 0 bases from J, with 22 bases in between. CDR3 length equals 18 residues. Germline values: CDR1 MGHDK, CDR2 SYGVNS. Variable domain in full (rest from reference TRBV25-1 and TRBJ2-5): EADIYQTPRYLVIGTGKKITLECSQTMGHDKMYWYQQDPGMELHLIHYSYGVNSTEKGDLSSESTVSRIRTEHFPLTLESARPSHTSQYLCASSTRSGKGWYQETQYFGPGTRLLVL.

This clonotype was counted a few times. The chain is built from TRBV6-1 and TRBJ2-2; no firm D call. Germline V CDR1 and CDR2: MNHNS, SASEGT. The CDR3 has 15 amino acids. The V end was cut by 7 bases, the J end by 0 bases, with 12 bases between. The CDR3 region has the DNA TGTGCCAGCATCCGGACGTACGCGAACACCGGGGAGCTGTTTTTT. This translates into CASIRTYANTGELFF.

The table lists this clonotype with a few counts. This chain uses TRBV10-3 with TRBJ2-1; TRBD2 matches 8 bases. The CDR3 contains 14 residues. Germline values: CDR1 ENHRY, CDR2 SYGVKD. V dropped 4 bases and J dropped 5; count of bases not matched to a gene: 4. The CDR3 nucleotides are TGTGCCATCAGTGCGGGGACTAGTCACAATGAGCAGTTCTTC. Translating it yields CAISAGTSHNEQFF.

This clonotype turned up a few times. The V gene is TRBV11-2, the J gene TRBJ2-5; 7 nucleotides match TRBD2. Germline V lookup: CDR1 SGHAT, CDR2 FQNNGV. After removal of 4 bases from V and 3 bases from J, the junction contained 5 bases not matched to a gene. The CDR3 runs 14 residues. CDR3 in amino acids: CASSSGLREETQYF. Written as DNA, the CDR3 is TGTGCCAGCAGCTCGGGACTAAGGGAAGAGACCCAGTACTTC.

The V gene is TRBV24-1, the J gene TRBJ2-5; the D is unclear. CDR3 size: 11 residues. Germline V gives CDR1 KGHDR, CDR2 SFDVKD. Trimming stripped 0 bases from V and 6 bases from J, with 1 base between. CDR3: CATSDLKTQYF. The CDR3 nucleotides read TGTGCCACCAGTGATTTGAAGACCCAGTACTTC.

This clonotype was recorded a few times. The rearrangement uses TRBV12-3 or TRBV12-4 and TRBJ1-3; D gene unclear. V lost 5 bases, J lost 0 bases, and 11 bases lay in between. CDR3 length equals 15 residues. The CDR3 DNA reads as TGTGCCAGCAGTCCAAGTCTAAGCTCTGGAAACACCATATATTTT. Residues: CASSPSLSSGNTIYF.

This chain joins TRBV27 and TRBJ2-1; D perhaps matches TRBD2 (6 bases). V was cut by 3 bases and J by 8 bases, with 17 bases left in between. CDR3 length: 15 residues. CDR1 and CDR2 (germline): MNHEY, SMNVEV (reference sequence). CDR3 in amino acids: CASSFGGWGWDEQFF. The CDR3 DNA reads as TGTGCCAGCAGTTTCGGAGGGTGGGGGTGGGATGAGCAGTTCTTC.

The rearrangement links TRBV28 to TRBJ2-1; D may be TRBD1 or TRBD2 (5 bases each). The CDR3 contains 16 residues. CDR1 is MDHEN and CDR2 is SYDVKM in the germline V gene. V gave up 6 bases and J gave up 9 bases, with 24 bases separating them. CDR3 protein: CASSAGLVGTTSEQFF. CDR3 nucleotides: TGTGCCAGCAGCGCCGGCCTCGTCGGGACCACAAGTGAGCAGTTCTTC.